This T cell receptor beta chain was identified in a study of beta chain features in type 1 diabetes. On the study more broadly: When patients were set against healthy donors, age, gender and cell yields were similar.

Findings and limits, study-wide: Researchers report that Type 1 diabetes patients had moderately but significantly shorter TCRB CDR3s across all four CD4+ subsets. Equally in patients and controls, shorter templates might have been favored by PCR.

The sequenced template was cDNA made from the entire isolated RNA. The repertoire was sequenced with immunoSEQ multiplex PCR; TCRdb's copy has only in-frame clones and lacks some. The profile shows fewer than 400,000 clones, 9.3% of them singletons. Trimming took off 5 bases at V and 1 base at J, with 12 bases between the two ends. Per the germline V gene, CDR1 is SGHTA and CDR2 is FQGNSA. This CDR3 has 14 residues. With regard to this clone: The antigen remains unidentified.

Markers CD45RO/CCR7/CD25/CD127/CD95/CD27 served to sort CD4+ naive, central memory, regulatory and stem cell-like memory cells. This rearrangement joins TRBV7-2 to TRBJ2-7; D is possibly TRBD1 or TRBD2 (5 bases each). The receptor comes from a man under 40 with type 1 diabetes. The sequencing input was central memory CD4+ T cells from blood. The CDR3 nucleotides are TGTGCCAGCAGCCCGGGGCTGAGATCCTACGAGCAGTACTTC. It encodes CASSPGLRSYEQYF.